This entry is about one TCR beta chain. The record originates from a study of T cells in localized non-small cell lung cancer. The ends lost 4 bases at V and 7 bases at J; junction bases unmatched: 5. Germline values: CDR1 SGHDN, CDR2 FVKESK. The CDR3 length is 13 residues. Sequenced by immunoSEQ multiplex PCR; TCRdb stores in-frame clones only, minus some. The sample shows some 64,000 clones, 75% to 90% of them seen only once. The receptor comes from a woman aged 35-75 years with stage I lung adenocarcinoma. Source: peripheral blood, taken before any cancer treatment. This chain links TRBV14 with TRBJ1-1; TRBD1 agrees at 8 bases. As DNA, the CDR3 is TGTGCCAGCAGCCGACAGGGGATAAGTGAAGCTTTCTTT. It specifies CASSRQGISEAFF.